These T cell receptor beta chains were read from a single sample in a study of blood T cell repertoires in COVID-19. The data were produced by immunoSEQ multiplex PCR, yet TCRdb's version contains in-frame clones alone and is incomplete. The sample records some 250,000 clones, approximately 83% being singletons. The sample comprised peripheral blood. These TCRs come from a man aged 30 to 45 who had recovered from COVID-19. Both conserved end residues are part of each CDR3. D genes are given only for firm matches. Not every row has a clone size; where given, it reads once, few, many or a size class.

CDR3aa: CASSEATGPVYEQYF
CDR3nt: TGTGCCAGCAGTGAAGCAACAGGACCCGTTTACGAGCAGTACTTC
j_gene: TRBJ2-7
v_gene: TRBV6-1
d_gene: NA
abundance: NA

CDR3aa: CALKPYEQYF
CDR3nt: TGTGCACTTAAACCCTACGAGCAGTACTTC
j_gene: TRBJ2-7
v_gene: TRBV5-8
d_gene: NA
abundance: NA

CDR3aa: CAISDRGNSPLHF
CDR3nt: TGTGCCATCAGTGACAGGGGTAATTCACCCCTCCACTTT
j_gene: TRBJ1-6
v_gene: TRBV10-3
d_gene: NA
abundance: NA

CDR3aa: CSVVSRASHTEAFF
CDR3nt: TGCAGCGTTGTCTCGCGGGCCAGTCACACTGAAGCTTTCTTT
j_gene: TRBJ1-1
v_gene: TRBV29-1
d_gene: NA
abundance: once

CDR3aa: CASSGGLAKGGANTGELFF
CDR3nt: TGTGCCAGCAGCGGCGGGCTAGCAAAGGGCGGGGCGAACACCGGGGAGCTGTTTTTT
j_gene: TRBJ2-2
v_gene: TRBV9
d_gene: NA
abundance: NA

CDR3aa: CASSRWSGGGSNEQFF
CDR3nt: TGTGCCAGTAGTCGATGGAGCGGGGGGGGTTCCAATGAGCAGTTCTTC
j_gene: TRBJ2-1
v_gene: TRBV19
d_gene: TRBD2
abundance: NA

CDR3aa: CASSLGRTGAYEQYF
CDR3nt: TGTGCCAGCAGCTTAGGGCGGACAGGGGCCTACGAGCAGTACTTC
j_gene: TRBJ2-7
v_gene: TRBV11-2
d_gene: TRBD1
abundance: NA

CDR3aa: CASSTSGETQYF
CDR3nt: TGCGCCAGCAGCACTTCCGGAGAGACCCAGTACTTC
j_gene: TRBJ2-5
v_gene: TRBV5-1
d_gene: NA
abundance: NA

CDR3aa: CAISVGGTDTQYF
CDR3nt: TGTGCCATCAGTGTAGGGGGCACAGATACGCAGTATTTT
j_gene: TRBJ2-3
v_gene: TRBV10-3
d_gene: NA
abundance: once

CDR3aa: CASSLEAFF
CDR3nt: TGTGCCAGCAGCCTCGAAGCTTTCTTT
j_gene: TRBJ1-1
v_gene: TRBV21-1
d_gene: NA
abundance: few

CDR3aa: CASTPNGVINTGELFF
CDR3nt: TGTGCCAGCACCCCCAACGGGGTTATTAACACCGGGGAGCTGTTTTTT
j_gene: TRBJ2-2
v_gene: TRBV2
d_gene: NA
abundance: few

CDR3aa: CASSLPGVTDTQYF
CDR3nt: TGCGCCAGCAGCTTGCCAGGGGTCACAGATACGCAGTATTTT
j_gene: TRBJ2-3
v_gene: TRBV5-1
d_gene: NA
abundance: NA

CDR3aa: CASSLRGAGGTQYF
CDR3nt: TGTGCCAGCAGCTTACGTGGGGCCGGGGGGACCCAGTACTTC
j_gene: TRBJ2-5
v_gene: TRBV7-9
d_gene: NA
abundance: NA

CDR3aa: CATSEGDYGYTF
CDR3nt: TGTGCCACCAGTGAGGGAGACTATGGCTACACCTTC
j_gene: TRBJ1-2
v_gene: TRBV24-1
d_gene: NA
abundance: once

CDR3aa: CASSFVRQGENTIYF
CDR3nt: TGTGCCAGCAGCTTTGTTCGACAGGGGGAAAACACCATATATTTT
j_gene: TRBJ1-3
v_gene: TRBV5-5
d_gene: TRBD1
abundance: NA

CDR3aa: CASSLGTATDTQYF
CDR3nt: TGTGCCAGCAGCCTAGGGACAGCGACAGATACGCAGTATTTT
j_gene: TRBJ2-3
v_gene: TRBV28
d_gene: TRBD1
abundance: few

CDR3aa: CASSRSGGLTYQETQYF
CDR3nt: TGCGCCAGCAGCAGGAGCGGGGGGCTCACGTACCAAGAGACCCAGTACTTC
j_gene: TRBJ2-5
v_gene: TRBV4-1
d_gene: TRBD2
abundance: NA

CDR3aa: CASSLVGLAGGQGGFF
CDR3nt: TGTGCCAGCAGCTTAGTAGGACTAGCGGGGGGCCAAGGGGGATTCTTC
j_gene: TRBJ2-1
v_gene: TRBV7-9
d_gene: TRBD2
abundance: NA

CDR3aa: CASSIQGRGEKLFF
CDR3nt: TGTGCCAGTAGTATTCAGGGGCGAGGTGAAAAACTGTTTTTT
j_gene: TRBJ1-4
v_gene: TRBV19
d_gene: NA
abundance: NA

CDR3aa: CASSMTGDPNEKLFF
CDR3nt: TGTGCCAGCAGCATGACAGGGGACCCAAATGAAAAACTGTTTTTT
j_gene: TRBJ1-4
v_gene: TRBV6-5
d_gene: TRBD1
abundance: NA

CDR3aa: CASSPGESEQFF
CDR3nt: TGTGCCAGCAGCCCCGGGGAGAGTGAGCAGTTCTTC
j_gene: TRBJ2-1
v_gene: TRBV11-2
d_gene: NA
abundance: NA

CDR3aa: CASSLGAGGTDTQYF
CDR3nt: TGTGCCAGCAGCTTAGGGGCGGGGGGCACAGATACGCAGTATTTT
j_gene: TRBJ2-3
v_gene: TRBV7-3
d_gene: TRBD2
abundance: NA

CDR3aa: CASSGGLDRTTYEQYF
CDR3nt: TGTGCCAGCTCGGGCGGTTTGGACAGGACCACCTACGAGCAGTACTTC
j_gene: TRBJ2-7
v_gene: TRBV18
d_gene: TRBD1
abundance: NA

CDR3aa: CASSDSPGNEQYF
CDR3nt: TGTGCCAGCAGTGACAGTCCAGGGAACGAGCAGTACTTC
j_gene: TRBJ2-7
v_gene: TRBV6-4
d_gene: NA
abundance: NA

CDR3aa: CASSLASVLYGYTF
CDR3nt: TGCGCCAGCAGCTTGGCCTCTGTTCTCTATGGCTACACCTTC
j_gene: TRBJ1-2
v_gene: TRBV5-1
d_gene: NA
abundance: NA

CDR3aa: CASSPGQRANTGELFF
CDR3nt: TGTGCCAGCTCACCGGGGCAGCGCGCGAACACCGGGGAGCTGTTTTTT
j_gene: TRBJ2-2
v_gene: TRBV18
d_gene: NA
abundance: NA

CDR3aa: CASSRKIGPRGSEAFF
CDR3nt: TGTGCCAGCAGCCGAAAGATCGGGCCCCGCGGGAGTGAAGCTTTCTTT
j_gene: TRBJ1-1
v_gene: TRBV7-8
d_gene: NA
abundance: NA

CDR3aa: CASSQEEVSTDTQYF
CDR3nt: TGCGCCAGCAGCCAAGAAGAGGTCAGCACAGATACGCAGTATTTT
j_gene: TRBJ2-3
v_gene: TRBV4-1
d_gene: NA
abundance: NA

CDR3aa: CASSPNRDTYTGELFF
CDR3nt: TGTGCCAGCAGTCCAAATAGGGACACCTACACCGGGGAGCTGTTTTTT
j_gene: TRBJ2-2
v_gene: TRBV7-3
d_gene: NA
abundance: NA

CDR3aa: CASSISGGPHNEQFF
CDR3nt: TGTGCCAGCAGCATCTCGGGGGGGCCACACAATGAGCAGTTCTTC
j_gene: TRBJ2-1
v_gene: TRBV2
d_gene: TRBD2
abundance: NA

CDR3aa: CASRGGGLCTDTQYF
CDR3nt: TGTGCCAGCAGAGGGGGGGGACTTTGCACAGATACGCAGTATTTT
j_gene: TRBJ2-3
v_gene: TRBV6-6
d_gene: NA
abundance: NA

CDR3aa: CASSPNSPGQGLNQPQHF
CDR3nt: TGTGCCAGCTCACCAAACTCCCCGGGACAGGGACTCAATCAGCCCCAGCATTTT
j_gene: TRBJ1-5
v_gene: TRBV18
d_gene: TRBD1
abundance: NA

CDR3aa: CASSKGGTEPYEQYF
CDR3nt: TGTGCCAGCAGCAAAGGGGGGACAGAACCCTACGAGCAGTACTTC
j_gene: TRBJ2-7
v_gene: TRBV13
d_gene: NA
abundance: NA

CDR3aa: CASSDTSGSYNEQFF
CDR3nt: TGTGCCAGCAGCGACACTAGCGGCTCCTACAATGAGCAGTTCTTC
j_gene: TRBJ2-1
v_gene: TRBV6-4
d_gene: TRBD2
abundance: NA

CDR3aa: CASRSTFLPGREGQPQHF
CDR3nt: TGTGCCAGCAGATCCACCTTTCTACCGGGACGGGAGGGTCAGCCCCAGCATTTT
j_gene: TRBJ1-5
v_gene: TRBV2
d_gene: NA
abundance: NA

CDR3aa: CASSPRGDSNQPQHF
CDR3nt: TGTGCCAGCAGCCCTCGAGGAGATAGCAATCAGCCCCAGCATTTT
j_gene: TRBJ1-5
v_gene: TRBV3-1/TRBV3-2
d_gene: NA
abundance: NA

CDR3aa: CASSQVRGEKLFF
CDR3nt: TGCGCCAGCAGCCAAGTCCGCGGAGAAAAACTGTTTTTT
j_gene: TRBJ1-4
v_gene: TRBV4-1
d_gene: NA
abundance: few

CDR3aa: CARTVTQEQETQYF
CDR3nt: TGCGCCAGGACGGTAACACAGGAGCAAGAGACCCAGTACTTC
j_gene: TRBJ2-5
v_gene: TRBV5-1
d_gene: NA
abundance: NA

CDR3aa: CASSEGQLLGPYGYTF
CDR3nt: TGTGCCAGCAGTGAAGGACAGCTCCTGGGCCCTTATGGCTACACCTTC
j_gene: TRBJ1-2
v_gene: TRBV2
d_gene: NA
abundance: NA

CDR3aa: CASSFSQGVVPLHF
CDR3nt: TGTGCCAGCAGTTTTTCACAGGGAGTGGTTCCCCTCCACTTT
j_gene: TRBJ1-6
v_gene: TRBV27
d_gene: NA
abundance: NA

CDR3aa: CASSLGPRSSSGNTIYF
CDR3nt: TGTGCCAGCAGCTTAGGCCCGAGGTCCAGCTCTGGAAACACCATATATTTT
j_gene: TRBJ1-3
v_gene: TRBV13
d_gene: NA
abundance: NA

CDR3aa: CASSRREETQYF
CDR3nt: TGTGCCAGCAGTCGGCGGGAAGAGACCCAGTACTTC
j_gene: TRBJ2-5
v_gene: TRBV25-1
d_gene: NA
abundance: NA